The source of this T cell receptor (beta chain) is a study of blood T cells in healthy people across ages. The CDR3 length is 15 residues. V was clipped by 3 bases and J by 0 bases, with 9 bases between them. Primed by a sample-barcoded 5' primer and a J-beta primer mix, a second PCR proceeded for 7 to 11 cycles. One entry per CDR3 protein, called by TCRdb with MiXCR from the 5' RACE reads. The sample includes more than 500,000 distinct CDR3 sequences, 27% seen only once; the top ten take 3% to 4.5%. In addition, the sample was reused for a study of T cells of mothers and their children.

The receptor comes from a boy under 10 years old in good health. Sequenced sample: blood. The chain combines TRBV12-3 or TRBV12-4 with TRBJ2-1; D not certain. CDR3 bases: TGTGCCAGCAGTTTTCCACTAAGCTCCTACAATGAGCAGTTCTTC. This gives the protein CASSFPLSSYNEQFF.